These 21 T cell receptor beta chains originate from one sample sequenced in a study of PD-1 blockade in mismatch repair-deficient tumors. TCRdb's copy holds only in-frame clones and misses some; the assay was immunoSEQ multiplex PCR. This sample has fewer than 50,000 clones, with around 75% found just once. This specimen consisted of peripheral blood, obtained 4 weeks after starting pembrolizumab. These receptors came from an adult with mismatch repair-deficient cancer.

The chain recombines TRBV7-9 with TRBJ2-2, with 12 bases matching TRBD2. Germline assignment: CDR1 SEHNR and CDR2 FQNEAQ (reference sequence). With V trimmed by 10 bases and J by 4 bases, 7 bases remained unmatched. CDR3 size: 15 residues. This CDR3 is CATTGTSGPTGELFF. Written as DNA, the CDR3 is TGTGCCACCACCGGGACTAGCGGGCCCACCGGGGAGCTGTTTTTT.

The chain links TRBV6-4 to TRBJ2-3, with D perhaps matching TRBD2 (11 bases). The germline gives CDR1 MRHNA, CDR2 SNTAGT. Trimming left V 6 bases short and J 2 bases short, with 39 bases between. This CDR3 comprises 23 residues. DNA of the CDR3: TGTGCCAGCAGGGACCGGGACAGGGGAGATCATCCCGGGACTAGCGGAAACACAGATACGCAGTATTTT. Translation: CASRDRDRGDHPGTSGNTDTQYF.

Here the CDR3 DNA reads TGTGCCAGCAGTTTAAAACCCAGGGCAGATTCCTCCTACGAGCAGTACTTC. It is translated as CASSLKPRADSSYEQYF. The chain has TRBV28 and TRBJ2-7; tentative D call: TRBD1 (5 bases). This CDR3 has 17 residues. In germline, CDR1 is MDHEN, CDR2 SYDVKM. V lost 2 bases to trimming and J lost 0 bases, with 17 bases between them.

The chain links TRBV7-8 to TRBJ2-2; a possible D gene is TRBD2 (6 bases). The length of the CDR3 is 14 residues. Germline V gives CDR1 SGHVS, CDR2 FQNEAQ. The CDR3 spells CASGRLANTGELFF. The CDR3 bases are TGTGCGAGCGGGCGGCTCGCGAACACCGGGGAGCTGTTTTTT. The full variable domain, rest sourced from reference TRBV7-8 and TRBJ2-2, is GAGVSQSPRYKVAKRGQDVALRCDPISGHVSLFWYQQALGQGPEFLTYFQNEAQLDKSGLPSDRFFAERPEGSVSTLKIQRTQQEDSAVYLCASGRLANTGELFFGEGSRLTVL.

V and J are TRBV7-9 and TRBJ2-1; no definite D call. The ends were cut back, 6 bases at V and 6 bases at J, with 15 bases in the middle. The CDR3 consists of 14 residues. Germline V gene lookup returns CDR1 SEHNR and CDR2 FQNEAQ (reference sequence). CDR3 sequence reads: CASSFFRIGNEQFF. The CDR3 DNA is TGTGCCAGCAGTTTCTTCAGAATCGGCAATGAGCAGTTCTTC. Together with reference TRBV7-9 and TRBJ2-1, the CDR3 gives the full variable domain: DTGVSQNPRHKITKRGQNVTFRCDPISEHNRLYWYRQTLGQGPEFLTYFQNEAQLEKSRLLSDRFSAERPKGSFSTLEIQRTEQGDSAMYLCASSFFRIGNEQFFGPGTRLTVL.

In this sample, this clone turned up many times. The chain combines TRBV18 with TRBJ2-7; 12 bases fit TRBD2. V was clipped by 3 bases and J by 6 bases; unmatched bases: 9. Germline values: CDR1 KGHSH, CDR2 LQKENI. This CDR3 region has 16 residues. CDR3: CASSPPRRLAGVEQYF. CDR3 DNA sequence: TGTGCCAGCTCACCCCCACGAAGACTAGCGGGAGTCGAGCAGTACTTC. Full variable domain (missing parts from reference TRBV18 and TRBJ2-7): NAGVMQNPRHLVRRRGQEARLRCSPMKGHSHVYWYRQLPEEGLKFMVYLQKENIIDESGMPKERFSAEFPKEGPSILRIQQVVRGDSAAYFCASSPPRRLAGVEQYFGPGTRLTVT.

This clone was seen a single time. An end of the junction does not agree with germline; a read error may underlie this. The chain carries TRBV4-2 and TRBJ2-2, with TRBD1 as a possible D gene (6 bases). Germline V gene data show CDR1 as LGHNA and CDR2 as YNFKEQ. This CDR3 spans 17 amino acids. The CDR3 bases are TGTGTCAGCAGCCCGAAAACCGGGACACCGAACACCGGGGAGCTGTTTTTT. The encoded protein is CVSSPKTGTPNTGELFF.

V gene TRBV29-1 combines with J gene TRBJ1-2, with D unresolved. The V gene's germline CDR1 is SQVTM and CDR2 ANQGSEA. This CDR3 region has 13 residues. Trimming took off 5 bases at V and 6 bases at J, with 16 bases between the two ends. CDR3 DNA sequence: TGCAGCGTTCCCCTGACCGCCAGGAATGGCTACACCTTC. It codes for CSVPLTARNGYTF.

The count of this clone is one. The gene calls are TRBV27 and TRBJ2-7; the D gene is possibly TRBD2 (5 bases). The CDR3 has 13 residues. V was trimmed by 4 bases and J by 7 bases, leaving 14 bases between them. The germline V gene has CDR1 MNHEY and CDR2 SMNVEV (reference sequence). The CDR3 DNA follows: TGTGCCAGCAGTTACACTGTCGGCGGGGAGCAGTACTTC. It encodes CASSYTVGGEQYF.

This clone has more than one count but fewer than ten. CDR3 amino acids: CASSIVVFGYRYSGELFF. CDR3 sequence (DNA): TGTGCCAGTAGTATAGTGGTTTTCGGGTACCGATACAGCGGGGAGCTGTTTTTT. The chain links TRBV19 to TRBJ2-2; D ambiguous. Germline V lookup: CDR1 LNHDA, CDR2 SQIVND (reference sequence). Trimming took 1 base from V and 7 from J, leaving 22 bases between them. CDR3 size: 18 residues.

The chain has TRBV7-3 and TRBJ2-6; D is tentatively TRBD1 or TRBD2 (5 bases each). The CDR3 spans 18 residues. Germline lookup yields CDR1 SGHTA and CDR2 FQGTGA. The V end lost 5 bases, the J end lost 4 bases, and 21 bases lay between the germline ends. CDR3: CASSLKGSGATGANVLTF. For the CDR3, the DNA is TGTGCCAGCAGCCTAAAAGGTTCCGGGGCAACCGGGGCCAACGTCCTGACTTTC.

The CDR3 sequence: CASSLTSGRPSAYNEQFF. CDR3 in DNA: TGTGCCAGCAGCCTGACTAGCGGGAGGCCCTCCGCCTACAATGAGCAGTTCTTC. The chain recombines TRBV7-3 with TRBJ2-1; 13 bases line up with TRBD2. Germline V gene data show CDR1 as SGHTA and CDR2 as FQGTGA. V shed 5 bases, J shed 2 bases, and the junction held 9 bases outside the gene matches. CDR3 length: 18 amino acids.

The V gene is TRBV4-1, the J gene TRBJ2-1, with 16 positions matching TRBD2. Germline assignment: CDR1 MGHRA and CDR2 YSYEKL. The ends lost 3 bases at V and 6 bases at J; junction bases unmatched: 2. CDR3 length: 16 amino acids. CDR3 in amino acids: CASSQGLAGGVNEQFF. The CDR3 DNA is TGCGCCAGCAGCCAGGGACTAGCGGGAGGGGTCAATGAGCAGTTCTTC.

The chain employs TRBV4-3 and TRBJ2-1; D is possibly TRBD1 or TRBD2 (5 bases each). The length of the CDR3 is 15 residues. The germline V gene has CDR1 LGHNA and CDR2 YSLEER. Trimming took 0 bases from V and 8 from J, leaving 14 bases between them. Here the CDR3 reads CASSQDWGSVDEQFF. DNA of the CDR3: TGCGCCAGCAGCCAAGATTGGGGGAGCGTCGATGAGCAGTTCTTC.

This chain connects TRBV28 to TRBJ2-3; 9 nucleotides agree with TRBD2. J lost 6 bases, V lost 7 bases, and 17 bases had no gene match. Germline V gene sequence: CDR1 MDHEN, CDR2 SYDVKM. This CDR3 has 17 amino acids. The CDR3 is CASTMRYSGRPGDTQYF. The CDR3 nucleotides read TGTGCCAGCACTATGAGATATAGCGGGAGACCGGGCGATACGCAGTATTTT. Based on the CDR3 plus reference TRBV28 and TRBJ2-3, the full variable domain is DVKVTQSSRYLVKRTGEKVFLECVQDMDHENMFWYRQDPGLGLRLIYFSYDVKMKEKGDIPEGYSVSREKKERFSLILESASTNQTSMYLCASTMRYSGRPGDTQYFGPGTRLTVL.

This chain uses TRBV4-3 with TRBJ2-1; perhaps TRBD2 as D (5 bases). Looked up from germline, CDR1 is LGHNA and CDR2 is YSLEER. The CDR3 covers 14 residues. V was cut by 4 bases and J by 0 bases, with 7 bases left in between. CDR3 amino acids: CASSPDYSYNEQFF. The CDR3 region has the DNA TGCGCCAGCAGCCCCGACTACTCCTACAATGAGCAGTTCTTC.

The V call is TRBV19, the J call TRBJ2-3, with TRBD2 matching over 13 bases. J was trimmed by 2 bases and V by 5 bases; bases with no gene match: 7. Looked up from germline, CDR1 is LNHDA and CDR2 is SQIVND (reference sequence). The CDR3 covers 17 residues. The CDR3 here is CASSLGLAGVNTDTQYF. CDR3 bases: TGTGCCAGTAGTCTTGGACTAGCGGGAGTAAACACAGATACGCAGTATTTT.

The chain joins TRBV5-1 to TRBJ2-1; D possibly corresponds to TRBD2 (6 bases). Germline CDR1 reads SGHRS; CDR2 reads YFSETQ. Trimming removed 0 bases at V and 0 bases at J, with 10 bases between. There are 16 residues in the CDR3. The CDR3, as DNA: TGCGCCAGCAGCTTGGCTCGGGGGAGCTCCTACAATGAGCAGTTCTTC. It yields the protein CASSLARGSSYNEQFF. The full variable domain, in which reference TRBV5-1 and TRBJ2-1 provide the parts outside the CDR3, is KAGVTQTPRYLIKTRGQQVTLSCSPISGHRSVSWYQQTPGQGLQFLFEYFSETQRNKGNFPGRFSGRQFSNSRSEMNVSTLELGDSALYLCASSLARGSSYNEQFFGPGTRLTVL.

The chain recombines TRBV4-1 with TRBJ1-5; D is possibly TRBD1 (5 bases). V was trimmed by 0 bases and J by 1 base, leaving 7 bases between them. The germline gives CDR1 MGHRA, CDR2 YSYEKL. The CDR3 totals 15 residues. As DNA, the CDR3 is TGCGCCAGCAGCCAAGATTGGACAAGCAATCAGCCCCAGCATTTT. Amino acids: CASSQDWTSNQPQHF.

This clone was counted at least ten times. The V and J genes are TRBV10-2 and TRBJ2-7; the D is unclear. Germline-derived CDR1 and CDR2 are WSHSY and SAAADI. V lost 3 bases and J 4 bases, leaving 7 bases between the germline ends. CDR3 length: 12 amino acids. The CDR3 DNA reads as TGCGCCAGCAGTGAAACGCGGTACGAGCAGTACTTC. Amino acids: CASSETRYEQYF.

The rearrangement joins TRBV5-4 to TRBJ2-7, with D perhaps being TRBD1 or TRBD2 (5 bases each). The CDR3 sequence is 16 residues long. CDR1 and CDR2 (germline): SGHNT, YYREEE (reference sequence). The germline V and J ends were trimmed by 0 bases and 0 bases, with 13 bases remaining between them. Here the CDR3 DNA reads TGTGCCAGCAGCTTGGCGGGACCCTCCAGCTCCTACGAGCAGTACTTC. This sequence encodes CASSLAGPSSSYEQYF.